The clone carrying this TCR beta chain was detected a few times. What it binds is not known. CDR3 length: 16 residues. Per germline, CDR1 MNHNS and CDR2 SASEGT. Trimming pared 5 bases from V and 0 bases from J, leaving 14 bases between. This sample was taken from a study of T-cell reconstitution after alpha-beta-depleted transplantation in children. TCRbeta library preparation incorporated unique molecular identifiers. TCRdb processed the PCR reads anew with MiXCR; each CDR3 protein has one entry. This sample yields 250,000 to 400,000 distinct CDR3 sequences, of which approximately 20% are seen a single time; 9.5% to 13% belongs to the top ten. Study results and caveats: After one year, T-cell counts and TCRbeta diversity mostly came from new T cells. The study traced high day-60 TCRbeta diversity in some patients to surviving recipient T cells and thymic progenitors.

The material was PBMCs, mostly from graft donor cells, obtained 180 days after TCRalphabeta/CD19-depleted stem cell transplant. The source is a male patient between 10 and 17 years old who had a stem cell transplant for acute lymphoblastic leukemia, so the T cells may come from the graft donor. The rearrangement uses TRBV6-1 and TRBJ1-5; D is undetermined. This chain's CDR3 is CASSIRATASNQPQHF. CDR3 coding DNA: TGTGCCAGCAGTATTCGGGCCACGGCTAGCAATCAGCCCCAGCATTTT.